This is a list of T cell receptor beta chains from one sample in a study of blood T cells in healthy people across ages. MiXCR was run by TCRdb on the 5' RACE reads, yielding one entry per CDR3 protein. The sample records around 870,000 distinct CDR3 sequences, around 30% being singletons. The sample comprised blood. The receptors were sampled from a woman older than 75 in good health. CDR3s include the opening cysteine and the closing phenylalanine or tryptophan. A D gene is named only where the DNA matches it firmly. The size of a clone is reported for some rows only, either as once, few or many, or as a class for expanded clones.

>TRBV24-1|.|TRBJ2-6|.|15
TGTGCCACCAGTGATTTTGGCTCTGGGGCCAACGTCCTGACTTTC
CATSDFGSGANVLTF
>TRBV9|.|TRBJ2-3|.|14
TGTGCCAGCAGCGGGGGGGTGGACACAGATACGCAGTATTTT
CASSGGVDTDTQYF
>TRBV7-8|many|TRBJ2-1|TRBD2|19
TGTGCCAGCAGCTTAGAGCATAGCGGGGGGAGGCGGTCCTACAATGAGCAGTTCTTC
CASSLEHSGGRRSYNEQFF
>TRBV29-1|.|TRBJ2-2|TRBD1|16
TGCAGCGTAAGGACAGGGTCAAGGTGTGGGACCGGGGAGCTGTTTTTT
CSVRTGSRCGTGELFF
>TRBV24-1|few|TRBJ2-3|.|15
TGTGCCACCAGTGATGCGGGACCGTTCACAGATACGCAGTATTTT
CATSDAGPFTDTQYF
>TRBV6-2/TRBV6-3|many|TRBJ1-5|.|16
TGTGCCAGCACCGCCTGGGGCAGGTATAGCAATCAGCCCCAGCATTTT
CASTAWGRYSNQPQHF
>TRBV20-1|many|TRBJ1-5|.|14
TGCAGTGCTAATGGGGGACGGTTAAATCAGCCCCAGCATTTT
CSANGGRLNQPQHF
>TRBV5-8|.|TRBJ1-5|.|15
TGTGCCAGCACCACCGCTGTGGGCCTCAATCAGCCCCAGCATTTT
CASTTAVGLNQPQHF
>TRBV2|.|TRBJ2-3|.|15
TGTGCCAGCAAAGCTAGATCTTCGCGCACAGATACGCAGTATTTT
CASKARSSRTDTQYF
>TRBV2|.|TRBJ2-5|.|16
TGTGCCAGCAGTGTACCCCAGGGAAACCCCTACAATGAGCAGTACTTC
CASSVPQGNPYNEQYF
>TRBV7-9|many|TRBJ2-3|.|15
TGTGCCAGCAGCTTACTGGAATCCAGCACAGATACGCAGTATTTT
CASSLLESSTDTQYF
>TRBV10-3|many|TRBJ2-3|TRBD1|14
TGTGCCTCCCACGGGACAGGGAGCTCAGATACGCAGTATTTT
CASHGTGSSDTQYF
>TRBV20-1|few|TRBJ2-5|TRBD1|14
TGCGGTGCTAGACAGGACAGGGATCAAGAGACCCAGTACTTC
CGARQDRDQETQYF
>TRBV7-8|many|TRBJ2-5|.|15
TGTGCCAGCAGCTTCCGGGACGGCTCATCTGAGACCCAGTACTTC
CASSFRDGSSETQYF
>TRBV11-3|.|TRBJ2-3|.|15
TGTGCCAGCAGCTTAGGGTTCTCTAGCACAGATACGCAGTATTTT
CASSLGFSSTDTQYF
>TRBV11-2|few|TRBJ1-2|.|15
TGTGCCAGCAGCTTAGTAGCAGGAGATTCGTATGGCTACACCTTC
CASSLVAGDSYGYTF
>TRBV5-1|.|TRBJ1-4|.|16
TGCGCCAGCAGCTTGTGGATTGGAGGAAACCTTGAAAAACTGTTTTTT
CASSLWIGGNLEKLFF
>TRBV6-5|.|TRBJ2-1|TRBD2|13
TGTGCCAGCAGCCAAGGACTAGCGGGGGGATGGTTCTTC
CASSQGLAGGWFF
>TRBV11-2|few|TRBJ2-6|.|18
TGTGCCAGCAGCTTAGATCCGAGCCCGTACTCTGGGGCCAACGTCCTGACTTTC
CASSLDPSPYSGANVLTF
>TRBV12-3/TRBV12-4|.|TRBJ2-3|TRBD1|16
TGTGCCAGCAGTTTCCCAGGACAGGGGTGCGCAGATACGCAGTATTTT
CASSFPGQGCADTQYF
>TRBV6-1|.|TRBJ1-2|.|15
TGTGCCAGCAGTGAAGCGCAGGGGTGGGCCTATGGCTACACCTTC
CASSEAQGWAYGYTF
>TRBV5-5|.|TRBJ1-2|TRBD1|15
TGTGCCAGCAGCCCATGGACAGGCTCCGGCGATGGCTACACCTTC
CASSPWTGSGDGYTF
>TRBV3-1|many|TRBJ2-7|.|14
TGTGCCAGCAGACCCTCGGGTCGGGGCTACGAGCAGTACTTC
CASRPSGRGYEQYF
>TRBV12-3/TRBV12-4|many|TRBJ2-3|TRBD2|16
TGTGCCAGCAGTTTAGCACTAGCGGGGGGTTCAGATACGCAGTATTTT
CASSLALAGGSDTQYF
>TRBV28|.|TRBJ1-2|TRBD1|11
TGTGCCAGCACCACAGGGGACGGTTACACCTTC
CASTTGDGYTF
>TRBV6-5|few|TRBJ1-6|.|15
TGTGCCAGCAGGGCCACACGGCCCCCGAATTCACCCCTCCACTTT
CASRATRPPNSPLHF
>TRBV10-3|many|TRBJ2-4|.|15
TGTGCCATCGCCCGGGACACATTAGCCAAAAACATTCAGTACTTC
CAIARDTLAKNIQYF
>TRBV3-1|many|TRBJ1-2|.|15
TGTGCCAGCAGCCAGGGCCTCGGGACGGTCTATGGCTACACCTTC
CASSQGLGTVYGYTF